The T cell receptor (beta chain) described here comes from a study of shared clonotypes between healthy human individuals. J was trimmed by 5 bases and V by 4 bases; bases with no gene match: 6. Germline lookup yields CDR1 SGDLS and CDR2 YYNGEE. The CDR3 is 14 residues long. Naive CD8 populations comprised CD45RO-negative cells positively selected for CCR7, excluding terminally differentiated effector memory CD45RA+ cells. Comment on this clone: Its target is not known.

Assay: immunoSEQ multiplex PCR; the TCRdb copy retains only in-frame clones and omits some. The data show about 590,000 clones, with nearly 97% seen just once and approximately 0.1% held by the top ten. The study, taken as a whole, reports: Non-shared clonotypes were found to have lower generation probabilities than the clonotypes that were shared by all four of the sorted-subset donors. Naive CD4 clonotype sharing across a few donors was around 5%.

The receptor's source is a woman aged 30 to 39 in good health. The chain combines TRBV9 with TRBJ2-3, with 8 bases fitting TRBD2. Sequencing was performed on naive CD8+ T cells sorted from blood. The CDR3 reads CASSQGGRLDTQYF. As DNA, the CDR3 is TGTGCCAGCAGCCAAGGCGGGAGGTTAGATACGCAGTATTTT.